The sequence of this T cell receptor beta chain was determined in a study of blood T cells in healthy people across ages. Combining a sample-barcoded 5' primer with a J-beta primer mix, a second PCR ran for about 7 to 11 cycles. TCRdb used MiXCR to reprocess the 5' RACE reads, holding one entry per CDR3 protein. The sample lists 1,500,000 or so distinct CDR3 sequences; almost 60% were seen once. This CDR3 has 11 residues. Germline V gene sequence: CDR1 SNHLY, CDR2 FYNNEI. Trimming removed 11 bases from V and 7 bases from J, with 13 bases in between. A remark on this clonotype: Its antigen remains unidentified.

General study results and limits: When set beside aged donors, long-lived donors presented more naive CD4+ cells and higher diversity.

Isolated PBMCs totaled at least 7 million in each sample. This clonotype originated in a man in his late teens or twenties in good health. The chain recombines TRBV2 with TRBJ2-3; D unclear. The sample was blood. CDR3 amino acids: CAGYEANTQYF. The CDR3 nucleotides are TGTGCCGGCTATGAGGCGAATACGCAGTATTTT.